These T cell receptor beta chains were read from a single sample in a study of T cells in tuberculosis. Produced via immunoSEQ multiplex PCR; TCRdb's table is partial and in-frame only. The profile shows 30,000 to 40,000 clones, around 96% of them singletons. The sequenced sample was PBMCs. The receptors were sampled from a donor between 10 and 35 years old with latent tuberculosis or without tuberculosis infection. CDR3s include the opening cysteine and the closing phenylalanine or tryptophan. D genes are given only for firm matches. Expanded clones get a size class; other rows say once, few or many, or leave the size out.

>TRBV15|TRBD1|TRBJ1-1|.
TGTGCCACCAGCTTCGGGACAGCAAAAACTGAAGCTTTCTTT
CATSFGTAKTEAFF
>TRBV5-5|.|TRBJ1-2|once
TGTGCCAGCAGCTTGGAGCAAAGCAGGGCGGGAGTAGAAGGCTACACCTTC
CASSLEQSRAGVEGYTF
>TRBV6-1|.|TRBJ1-1|once
TGTGCCAGCAGTGCGGACAGTCCGGGAAGGACTGAAGCTTTCTTT
CASSADSPGRTEAFF
>TRBV5-1|.|TRBJ1-4|.
TGCGCCAGCAGCTTGGGGACAGTGTTCGATAATGAAAAACTGTTTTTT
CASSLGTVFDNEKLFF
>TRBV28|.|TRBJ2-1|few
TGTGCCAGCAGTTTCGGACTCGCGAACAATGAGCAGTTCTTC
CASSFGLANNEQFF
>TRBV7-2|.|TRBJ2-1|.
TGTGCCAGCAGCAACCGACAGTACAATGAGCAGTTCTTC
CASSNRQYNEQFF
>TRBV29-1|TRBD1|TRBJ1-1|.
TGCAGCGGGATACCGGGACAGTTGACTGAAGCTTTCTTT
CSGIPGQLTEAFF
>TRBV9|TRBD1|TRBJ2-7|.
TGTGCCAGCAGCGGGGGACAGGGTAGCCGATACGAGCAGTACTTC
CASSGGQGSRYEQYF
>TRBV2|.|TRBJ1-1|.
TGTGCCAGCAGTTCGTTCAGGGGAAAAGCTTTCTTT
CASSSFRGKAFF
>TRBV7-2|.|TRBJ1-1|.
TGTGCCAGCACCAGAACCCCACAGGAAATACTGAACACTGAAGCTTTCTTT
CASTRTPQEILNTEAFF
>TRBV4-1|TRBD1|TRBJ2-7|.
TGCGCCAGCAGCCAAGTTGAAGGGACAGAGTACGAGCAGTACTTC
CASSQVEGTEYEQYF
>TRBV25-1|.|TRBJ1-2|.
TGTGCCAGCAGTGAATCTGGCAGACATAACTATGGCTACACCTTC
CASSESGRHNYGYTF
>TRBV4-1|.|TRBJ2-2|.
TGCGCCAGCAGCCAAGCGGGGCGGGGGCACACCGGGGAGCTGTTTTTT
CASSQAGRGHTGELFF
>TRBV18|.|TRBJ2-2|.
TGTGCCAGCTCACTGACCGAGGGCCGGGACACCGGGGAGCTGTTTTTT
CASSLTEGRDTGELFF
>TRBV7-8|.|TRBJ2-5|.
TGTGCCAGCAGCCCCGGGGGACAAGAGACCCAGTACTTC
CASSPGGQETQYF
>TRBV5-5|TRBD1|TRBJ1-1|.
TGTGCCAGCAGCTTACAGGGGGCCAATACTGAAGCTTTCTTT
CASSLQGANTEAFF
>TRBV15|TRBD1|TRBJ2-7|.
TGTGCCACCAGCAGGGACTACACAGGGGGCCCCTACGAGCAGTACTTC
CATSRDYTGGPYEQYF
>TRBV5-1|TRBD2|TRBJ2-1|.
TGCGCCAGCAGCTTGTCCTCCGCGGGGGGCCTTGCCCATGAGCAGTTCTTC
CASSLSSAGGLAHEQFF
>TRBV5-1|TRBD1|TRBJ1-1|few
TGCGCCAGCGGCGGACAGGGAAGAATTGAAGCTTTCTTT
CASGGQGRIEAFF
>TRBV29-1|.|TRBJ1-2|.
TGCAGCGTTGACCCCAGAGGGGGGGTTGGCTACACCTTC
CSVDPRGGVGYTF
>TRBV13|.|TRBJ1-2|few
TGTGCCAGCAGCAGAATTGGACTTAACTATGGCTACACCTTC
CASSRIGLNYGYTF